One T cell receptor beta chain is described in this entry. Its antigen is unidentified. TCRdb ran MiXCR on the RT-PCR reads and lists one entry per CDR3 protein. The profile shows 200,000 to 300,000 distinct CDR3 sequences, more than 10% of them singletons. These data are taken from a study of response to subunit inactivated influenza vaccine. Trimming took 3 bases from V and 8 from J, leaving 16 bases between them. There are 14 residues in the CDR3. Germline-derived CDR1 and CDR2 are MNHEY and SVGEGT. Regarding the study as a whole: That few new T cells are recruited by each seasonal influenza vaccination was the authors' suggestion.

This receptor was obtained from a man in his forties or fifties who received an inactivated influenza vaccine. This sample comprised non-naive T cells sorted from PBMCs, obtained 14 to 15 days before vaccination. This chain links TRBV6-2 or TRBV6-3 with TRBJ1-2, with TRBD1 as a possible D gene (5 bases). CDR3 amino acids: CASSYLEKGQGYTF. The CDR3 nucleotides read TGTGCCAGCAGTTATCTCGAAAAGGGGCAAGGCTACACCTTC.